The text below deals with one T cell receptor beta chain. No antigen is known for it. No base quality values were provided; no much bigger clone lies one nucleotide off. CDR3 length: 15 amino acids, cysteine to phenylalanine. Just the 45-base CDR3 DNA is kept, in frame starting at base 1. CDR1 and CDR2 were assigned from the germline V gene as MNHNS and SASEGT. V has 8 bases trimmed and J has 6 bases trimmed; junction bases matching no gene number 12. This sample was taken from a study of cytomegalovirus exposure and HLA in healthy donors (dated by TCRdb to the late 2010s). The study in broad terms: In an earlier analysis of some 610 of the donors, around 300 Gb of sequence data and some 100 million unique TCR beta sequences from some 170 million T cells were reported. The study aimed to test whether signatures of past pathogen exposure could be identified by cataloging public T cell receptors. Roughly 5 DR-DQ haplotypes were treated as single units for association and clustering because of strong linkage in the cohort. High-throughput TCR immunosequencing, statistical association of individual TCRs with disease status, and machine learning were combined to predict cytomegalovirus infection status. HLA typing covered class I and class II loci at four-digit resolution. Every repertoire in the discovery cohort had been generated on one and the same sequencing platform. The genetic ancestry cluster associated with self-reported Caucasian donors included roughly 84% of the roughly 360 genotyped donors. Along with the roughly 610-subject first cohort, a separate validation cohort of over a hundred different subjects was used. The T cell repertoires of 670 or so subjects were profiled by immunosequencing and related to cytomegalovirus serostatus. Typing coverage varied by locus: about 620-640 donors for A, B, C, DRB1 and DQB1; roughly 560 for DQA1; more than 600 for DPA1; more than 450 for DPB1. An early release covering about 600 HLA-typed donors comprised approximately 290 gigabases of sequencing data and tens of millions of unique TCR sequences. Donor age, sex, ethnicity and CMV serostatus were compiled alongside the repertoire data. A later analysis re-analyzed previously published TCR beta repertoires from 550 to 700 donors and added high-resolution HLA genotyping to study TCR occurrence patterns. Among 300 to 450 genotyped donors of the cohort, an average of 235,054 unique TCR beta nucleotide sequences were sequenced per donor, about a sixth of them non-productive. The later analysis used no new phenotypic data to find candidate immune exposures, relying instead on TCR beta sequences and their occurrence across donors. To decide whether each TCR beta V gene segment behaved as functional or pseudogenic, an earlier analysis of approximately 590 of the donors relied on high-throughput TCR beta sequencing. Genome-wide SNP genotypes for about 60% of the 666 donors were used in a later genetic analysis, which treated that subset as a discovery cohort.

Library generation was performed with the immunoSEQ multiplex PCR assay. The multiplex PCR relied on a mix of 60 forward primers for TCR Vbeta segments and 13 reverse primers for TCR Jbeta segments. A multiplex PCR assay on genomic DNA amplified the CDR3 region of rearranged TCR beta genes. The Illumina HiSeq System was used to sequence the amplified TCR beta libraries as 87-base-pair reads. Under the source paper's analysis protocol: Across the 666 repertoires, a later analysis counted tens of millions of unique TCR beta chains, 9 million to 14 million of which were shared by at least two donors. A nearest-neighbor algorithm error-corrected the raw reads and collapsed the reads into unique sequences, merging closely related sequences to remove PCR and sequencing errors. Alignment of CDR3 sequences to IMGT reference sequences was used to assign V, D and J gene segments. For a sequence to be retained, at least a six-nucleotide match to both a V gene segment and a J gene segment was required. Rearrangements were called productive when the CDR3 lacked stop codons and stayed in frame with V and J; all others were non-productive. CDR3 was defined by IMGT convention, running from the second conserved V-encoded cysteine to the conserved J-encoded phenylalanine. The earlier analysis of roughly 590 of the donors excluded sequences that lacked an unambiguous match to a single V gene segment. An earlier analysis of some 610 of the donors called V segments functional above 56.7% productive rearrangements and segregating when the between-donor standard deviation exceeded 5%. A statistical classification framework was built for diagnosing cytomegalovirus status from the catalog of TCR beta chain sequences. A later analysis assigned V and J genes by comparing TCR nucleotide sequences with IMGT/GENE-DB human TR gene sequences. In a later analysis, CDR3 sequences and most-parsimonious VDJ recombination scenarios were assigned using the TCRdist pipeline. A later analysis defined each TCR beta chain by its CDR3 amino acid sequence plus V-gene family, and excluded reads lacking a unique V-gene family. In a later analysis, approximately 640 highly shared, low-generation-probability nucleotide sequences were removed to address suspected cross-contamination and a sequencing artifact. In a later analysis, a clonal expansion index for each public chain was calculated from normalized within-repertoire ranks of inferred template counts. A later analysis computed generation probabilities with a VDJ recombination model fitted to out-of-frame rearrangements, and checked the results against IGoR. Hypergeometric tests were used in a later analysis to score TCR-TCR, TCR-HLA and TCR-CMV co-occurrence, with a repertoire-size bias correction applied to the TCR pairs. A later analysis estimated false discovery rates by permuting HLA or CMV assignments 20 times. In a later analysis, co-occurring TCRs were grouped using DBSCAN, with TCRdist sequence similarity added in when clustering inside HLA-allele-positive subsets. Repertoires with fewer than 30,000 or more than 120,000 public chains, plus five repertoires with anomalous nucleotide sharing, were excluded from co-occurrence clustering. This immuneACCESS table, as held by TCRdb, lists in-frame sequences with V and J called but not all clones. Of the missing ones, under half trace to an unresolved V gene in checked studies; the others have no known cause. V and J calls and clone size follow that table, whereas D and trimming were derived from the DNA. The sample profile shows under 200,000 clones; 9.5% to 15% of them were found once. The top ten constitute approximately 7.8% of the sample.

Study-wide conclusions, independent of this receptor: The sequencing pipeline was judged likely to have produced a cluster of highly shared sequence variants as a technical artifact. The study listed 150 to 200 TCR beta chains as associated with cytomegalovirus. In vitro tests confirmed that a few of the cytomegalovirus-associated TCR beta chains recognize cytomegalovirus antigens. For the cohort, immune exposure information was limited to CMV serostatus. The authors suggested that the approach could potentially be generalized to other disease states and immunological phenotypes. The earlier analysis of a few hundred of the donors excluded around 17 rarely observed V segments, including chromosome 9 orphons, because counts were too low. Compared with the roughly 600-donor mean, donors in an Asian-associated ancestry cluster had fewer N-insertions in productive TCRs, according to a later genetic analysis. A later analysis found that HLA-associated TCR beta chains were more clonally expanded and had lower generation probabilities than equally common non-associated chains. The cohort was sequenced for TCR beta chains only, and without alpha or paired-chain data the features that could be detected were limited. Most CMV-associated TCR beta chains appeared to be HLA-restricted in a later analysis, and the HLA associations seemed to be driven largely by CMV exposure. In an earlier analysis of over 550 of the donors, most TCR beta V segments were observed in productive rearrangements about 87% or about 30% of the time, broadly matching IMGT annotations. A later analysis reported that several top co-occurrence clusters appeared linked to parvovirus B19, influenza, CMV and Epstein-Barr virus. Roughly uniform sequencing depth across donors was assumed in presence/absence analyses, although this assumption may not hold. HLA typing was unavailable for some donors at each locus, so association tests used only the typed subset. In a later analysis, about 17,000 TCR beta sequences were associated with specific HLA alleles at a false discovery rate of 0.05. A later genetic analysis associated a missense DCLRE1C variant with V-gene and J-gene trimming of TCR beta chains, and an independent cohort replicated the association. Assigning TCR associations to individual alleles was difficult when HLA alleles, especially DR and DQ, strongly co-occurred. Cytomegalovirus status was reported to be diagnosed by the classifier with high specificity and sensitivity in both the original and validation cohorts. Linkage disequilibrium might explain the correlated functional status among segregating V segments, but an unknown experimental factor could not be ruled out. Most TCR sequences were observed very rarely across donors, whereas some public TCRs were present in many individuals. The 87-base-pair reads could not distinguish some IMGT-functional V segments, including TRBV6-2 and TRBV6-3, so those segments were excluded. In a later analysis, the rate of TCR association differed among HLA loci, with DRB1 alleles having the most associated TCRs and HLA-C alleles having the fewest. A further reported finding was that TCR beta sequences accurately predicted the HLA-A and HLA-B alleles for most subjects in the first cohort.

The cohort consisted of hundreds of healthy bone marrow donors. All cohort members were sampled while nominally healthy, although unrecorded immune exposures were likely present. The donor tested CMV seropositive, placing the donor among the 250 to 300 seropositive members of the cohort. Each donor provided a peripheral blood sample, and peripheral blood mononuclear cells were used for TCR beta sequencing. Genomic DNA extraction from the blood cell samples was performed with the Qiagen DNeasy Blood Extraction Kit. The TCR was taken from a man aged 45-65 years in good health and CMV-seropositive. The material sequenced was PBMCs. This chain joins TRBV6-1 to TRBJ1-4, with 7 middle bases fitting TRBD1. The base sequence is TGTGCCAGCCAACCGTCCGGGACAGCGTATGAAAAACTGTTTTTT. This sequence encodes CASQPSGTAYEKLFF.